These 25 T cell receptor beta chains came from one sample sequenced in a study of T cells in Graves' hyperthyroidism and ophthalmopathy (dated by TCRdb to the late 2010s). Library preparation employed multiplex PCR. Instrument on record: Illumina HiSeq 2000. The TCR beta CDR3 regions were amplified from the RNA transcripts. For the first round of RT-PCR on the TCR CDR3, the HTBI primer set was used together with the Qiagen OneStep RT-PCR kit. TCRdb trimmed public reads at Q25 via fastp, called clones via MiXCR and kept in-frame beta chains. Under each unique CDR3 protein, matching rows form one entry showing the most common genes and DNA. In all, the sample holds a few hundred thousand distinct CDR3 sequences, and around a sixth of those were seen once. Clones ranked in the top ten supply 6.5% to 8% of the sample. Sample: blood. These receptors all stem from a woman in her 30s with Graves' hyperthyroidism.

The chain couples TRBV2 to TRBJ1-6; a weak D match, TRBD1 (6 bases). The ends were cut back, 4 bases at V and 6 bases at J, with 10 bases in the middle. The CDR3 is 14 amino acids. The germline V gene has CDR1 SNHLY and CDR2 FYNNEI. The CDR3 loop is CASSVTGTNSPLHF. In DNA form, the CDR3 reads TGTGCCAGCAGTGTAACAGGGACTAATTCACCCCTCCACTTT.

This clonotype has only a few counts. This sequence joins TRBV12-3 or TRBV12-4 and TRBJ2-5; 8 bases line up with TRBD2. Trimming cost V 0 bases and J 4 bases; bases outside gene matches: 10. The CDR3 is 17 amino acids. The CDR3 loop reads CASSLAIGGRSAETQYF. The CDR3 nucleotides read TGTGCCAGCAGTTTAGCGATTGGCGGGAGGAGCGCAGAGACCCAGTACTTC.

Points on this clonotype: This may be a read error: a much more frequent sequence differs by one nucleotide. The V call is TRBV9, the J call TRBJ2-3, with unresolved D. The CDR3 totals 11 residues. Germline-derived CDR1 and CDR2 are SGDLS and YYNGEE. Trimming shortened V by 6 bases and J by 2 bases, and 4 bases separated the two germline ends. In DNA, the CDR3 is TGTGCCAGCATACTCACAGATACGCAGTATTTT. This sequence encodes CASILTDTQYF.

This clonotype was detected ten times or more. The chain combines TRBV6-6 with TRBJ2-7; 13 nucleotides line up with TRBD2. The CDR3 covers 15 residues. From germline, CDR1 is MNHNY and CDR2 SVGAGI (reference sequence). V shed 0 bases and J 4 bases; nucleotides not matched to a gene: 0. This chain's CDR3 is CASSYSLAGGYEQYF. In DNA, the CDR3 is TGTGCCAGCAGTTACTCACTAGCGGGAGGGTACGAGCAGTACTTC.

This clonotype was observed many times. This rearrangement joins TRBV30 to TRBJ2-7; 7 bases agree with TRBD1. CDR3 length equals 15 residues. V lost 2 bases to trimming and J lost 2 bases; unmatched junction nucleotides: 9. Germline CDR1 and CDR2: GTSNPN and SVGIG (reference sequence). For the CDR3, the DNA is TGTGCCTGGAGTCCTTCGGGACAGCTCCCCTACGAGCAGTACTTC. Translating gives CAWSPSGQLPYEQYF.

The genes are TRBV20-1 and TRBJ2-2, with 11 bases identical to TRBD2. J gave up 6 bases and V 6 bases, and 6 bases lay outside the gene matches. Germline assignment: CDR1 DFQATT and CDR2 SNEGSKA (reference sequence). The CDR3 runs to 14 residues. The CDR3 DNA sequence: TGCAGTGCGCCGAAACTAGCGGGAGCCGGGGAGCTGTTTTTT. Protein: CSAPKLAGAGELFF.

This clonotype was counted ten times or more. The rearrangement uses TRBV20-1 and TRBJ2-7; unclear D gene. The CDR3 sequence is 17 residues long. Germline assignment: CDR1 DFQATT and CDR2 SNEGSKA (reference sequence). V dropped 4 bases and J dropped 3 bases, with 25 bases sitting between them. CDR3 bases: TGCAGTGCTACAGAATCTATTGGACCCATGATAAACTACGAGCAGTACTTC. It encodes CSATESIGPMINYEQYF.

This clonotype was recorded a few times. The chain carries TRBV7-9 and TRBJ2-6, with D uncertain. This CDR3 region has 17 residues. Trimming removed 0 bases from V and 1 base from J, with 10 bases in between. In germline, CDR1 is SEHNR, CDR2 FQNEAQ (reference sequence). The CDR3 protein is CASSLALTISGANVLTF. Written as DNA, the CDR3 is TGTGCCAGCAGCTTAGCACTCACCATTTCTGGGGCCAACGTCCTGACTTTC.

In this sample, this clonotype turned up many times. This chain uses TRBV20-1 with TRBJ2-1; D uncertain. V was shortened by 0 bases and J by 6 bases, with 12 bases between the two germline ends. Germline V gene data show CDR1 as DFQATT and CDR2 as SNEGSKA (reference sequence). There are 14 residues in the CDR3. The CDR3 region is CSARDISYRNEQFF. CDR3 DNA: TGCAGTGCTAGAGATATTAGTTATCGCAATGAGCAGTTCTTC.

The rearrangement links TRBV5-6 to TRBJ2-2; D ambiguous. The CDR3 spans 13 residues. With 1 base removed from V and 6 bases from J, the gap between germline ends came to 7 bases. The germline gives CDR1 SGHDT, CDR2 YYEEEE. CDR3 protein: CASSLKDSGELFF. The CDR3 DNA follows: TGTGCCAGCAGCTTGAAGGATTCCGGGGAGCTGTTTTTT.

This clonotype was seen a few times. The rearrangement uses TRBV4-2 and TRBJ2-2; TRBD2 matches at 7 bases. CDR3 length equals 19 residues. V shed 0 bases, J shed 2 bases, and the junction held 12 bases outside the gene matches. The germline V gene has CDR1 LGHNA and CDR2 YNFKEQ. For the CDR3, the DNA is TGTGCCAGCAGCCAAGATGGGAGAAGGGCTAGCGGCAACACCGGGGAGCTGTTTTTT. It codes for CASSQDGRRASGNTGELFF.

There are many counts of this clonotype. The chain recombines TRBV11-2 with TRBJ1-2; 9 bases map to TRBD1. The CDR3 spans 15 residues. The germline gives CDR1 SGHAT, CDR2 FQNNGV. V dropped 5 bases and J dropped 4; count of bases not matched to a gene: 8. DNA of the CDR3: TGTGCCAGCAGCCATACAGGGGGCGCTGGCTATGGCTACACCTTC. It yields the protein CASSHTGGAGYGYTF.

This clonotype was observed at least ten times. This rearrangement joins TRBV6-1 to TRBJ1-5, with 11 bases that match TRBD1. Germline loops: CDR1 MNHNS, CDR2 SASEGT. The CDR3 length is 15 residues. V dropped 6 bases and J dropped 2; count of bases not matched to a gene: 3. The CDR3: CASRKGQGGNQPQHF. DNA of the CDR3: TGTGCCAGCAGGAAGGGACAGGGGGGCAATCAGCCCCAGCATTTT.

This clonotype was seen once. The V and J genes are TRBV4-1 and TRBJ2-3; a weak D match, TRBD2 (5 bases). Trimming cost V 8 bases and J 5 bases, with 14 bases left between them. Germline CDR1 is MGHRA and CDR2 is YSYEKL. This CDR3 comprises 13 residues. The CDR3 loop is CASGRGLKDTQYF. CDR3 DNA sequence: TGCGCCAGCGGCCGAGGGCTTAAAGATACGCAGTATTTT.

This clonotype was seen ten or more times. The chain combines TRBV27 with TRBJ1-5; D ambiguous. This CDR3 contains 16 residues. The V end lost 2 bases, the J end lost 1 base, and 12 bases lay between the germline ends. The germline V gene has CDR1 MNHEY and CDR2 SMNVEV (reference sequence). CDR3 region: CASSLIGPPSNQPQHF. CDR3 coding DNA: TGTGCCAGCAGTTTAATAGGGCCCCCGAGCAATCAGCCCCAGCATTTT.

The sample holds many counts of this clonotype. The gene calls are TRBV27 and TRBJ2-7; D not resolved. The CDR3 totals 14 residues. V was cut by 1 base and J by 1 base, with 8 bases left in between. Germline V gives CDR1 MNHEY, CDR2 SMNVEV (reference sequence). The chain's CDR3 is CASSLLGLSYEQYF. DNA of the CDR3: TGTGCCAGCAGTTTATTGGGCTTATCCTACGAGCAGTACTTC.

This clonotype was recorded at least ten times. The chain combines TRBV11-1 with TRBJ2-7; no clear D. There are 13 residues in the CDR3. In germline, CDR1 is SGHAT, CDR2 FQDESV (reference sequence). The V and J ends lost 2 bases and 4 bases respectively, with 9 bases between them. CDR3 residues: CASSLSQIYEQYF. As DNA, the CDR3 is TGTGCCAGCAGCTTAAGTCAAATATACGAGCAGTACTTC.

This clonotype was detected a few times. The chain is built from TRBV11-2 and TRBJ1-2; possibly TRBD1 for D (6 bases). V was clipped by 5 bases and J by 5 bases, with 24 bases between them. Germline assignment: CDR1 SGHAT and CDR2 FQNNGV. This CDR3 has 17 amino acids. The CDR3 nucleotides are TGTGCCAGCAGCAAACTTATGATGATGGGGGCCGCTTATGGCTACACCTTC. Translation gives CASSKLMMMGAAYGYTF. The variable domain in full, completed from reference TRBV11-2 and TRBJ1-2, reads EAGVAQSPRYKIIEKRQSVAFWCNPISGHATLYWYQQILGQGPKLLIQFQNNGVVDDSQLPKDRFSAERLKGVDSTLKIQPAKLEDSAVYLCASSKLMMMGAAYGYTFGSGTRLTVV.

This clonotype was observed many times. The rearrangement joins TRBV27 to TRBJ2-1, with 8 positions matching TRBD1. The CDR3 has 16 residues. With V trimmed by 2 bases and J by 5 bases, 8 bases remained unmatched. CDR1 MNHEY and CDR2 SMNVEV come from the germline V gene (reference sequence). CDR3 nucleotides: TGTGCCAGCAGTTTAGCTAGGACAGGGATCAACAATGAGCAGTTCTTC. Translation: CASSLARTGINNEQFF.

This clonotype has just a few counts. The chain joins TRBV27 to TRBJ2-6; maybe TRBD1 (6 bases). The V end was cut by 4 bases, the J end by 1 base, with 11 bases between. CDR1 is MNHEY, CDR2 SMNVEV, per germline (reference sequence). CDR3 length: 16 residues. For the CDR3, the DNA is TGTGCCAGCAGTTCCTTAACAGGGTCTGGGGCCAACGTCCTGACTTTC. Protein sequence: CASSSLTGSGANVLTF.

This clonotype appeared a few times. V gene TRBV7-2 combines with J gene TRBJ1-2; unclear D gene. This CDR3 is built from 12 residues. Deletions cut 2 bases from V and 8 bases from J, with 9 bases between. Germline-derived CDR1 and CDR2 are SGHTA and FQGNSA. The CDR3 protein is CASSLSGIGYTF. The CDR3 DNA reads TGTGCCAGCAGCTTAAGCGGGATCGGCTACACCTTC.

This clonotype appeared many times. The chain couples TRBV7-2 to TRBJ2-2, with TRBD2 matching over 10 bases. Trimming cost V 5 bases and J 0 bases; bases outside gene matches: 6. The CDR3 consists of 17 residues. The germline V gene encodes CDR1 SGHTA and CDR2 FQGNSA. The CDR3 region is CASSILSGRTNTGELFF. CDR3 in DNA: TGTGCCAGCAGCATCCTTAGCGGGAGGACGAACACCGGGGAGCTGTTTTTT.

The V and J genes are TRBV7-9 and TRBJ1-5, with 9 positions matching TRBD1. The V segment lost 4 bases and the J segment 1 base; nucleotides outside the gene matches: 5. Per germline, CDR1 SEHNR and CDR2 FQNEAQ (reference sequence). This CDR3 is 16 amino acids long. The CDR3 DNA is TGTGCCAGCAGCTCGGGACAGGGCGTCAGCAATCAGCCCCAGCATTTT. The encoded protein is CASSSGQGVSNQPQHF.

At least ten counts were recorded for this clonotype. The gene calls are TRBV30 and TRBJ1-2, with D possibly matching TRBD1 (5 bases). V was shortened by 3 bases and J by 2 bases, with 13 bases between the two germline ends. Germline V gene data show CDR1 as GTSNPN and CDR2 as SVGIG (reference sequence). This CDR3 region has 14 residues. The CDR3 DNA reads TGTGCCTGGAGGAAGTGGGGCACAAACTATGGCTACACCTTC. Encoded protein: CAWRKWGTNYGYTF.

This clonotype was observed many times. The chain couples TRBV6-1 to TRBJ2-7; 8 bases agree with TRBD1. Unmatched junction bases numbered 13, after V lost 5 bases and J lost 7 bases. The CDR3 consists of 15 residues. Germline V gene sequence: CDR1 MNHNS, CDR2 SASEGT. CDR3 DNA: TGTGCCAGCAGTTACGGGACAGGTCCTTCGAGGGAGCAGTACTTC. Its protein product is CASSYGTGPSREQYF.